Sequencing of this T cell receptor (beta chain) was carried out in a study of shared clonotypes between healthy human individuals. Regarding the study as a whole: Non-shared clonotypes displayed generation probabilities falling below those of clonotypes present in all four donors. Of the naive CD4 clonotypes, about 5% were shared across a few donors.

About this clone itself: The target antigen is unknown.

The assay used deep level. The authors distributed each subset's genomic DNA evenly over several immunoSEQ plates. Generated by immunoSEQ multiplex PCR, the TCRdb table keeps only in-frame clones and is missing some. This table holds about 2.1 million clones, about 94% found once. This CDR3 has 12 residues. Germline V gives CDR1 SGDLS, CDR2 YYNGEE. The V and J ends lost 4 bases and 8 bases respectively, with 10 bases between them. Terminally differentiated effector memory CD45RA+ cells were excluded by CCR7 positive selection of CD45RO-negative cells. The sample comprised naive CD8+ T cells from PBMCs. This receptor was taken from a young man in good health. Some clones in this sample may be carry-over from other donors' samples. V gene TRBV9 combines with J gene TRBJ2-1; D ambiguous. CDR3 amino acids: CASSQGRDEQFF. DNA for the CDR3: TGTGCCAGCAGCCAAGGACGGGATGAGCAGTTCTTC.